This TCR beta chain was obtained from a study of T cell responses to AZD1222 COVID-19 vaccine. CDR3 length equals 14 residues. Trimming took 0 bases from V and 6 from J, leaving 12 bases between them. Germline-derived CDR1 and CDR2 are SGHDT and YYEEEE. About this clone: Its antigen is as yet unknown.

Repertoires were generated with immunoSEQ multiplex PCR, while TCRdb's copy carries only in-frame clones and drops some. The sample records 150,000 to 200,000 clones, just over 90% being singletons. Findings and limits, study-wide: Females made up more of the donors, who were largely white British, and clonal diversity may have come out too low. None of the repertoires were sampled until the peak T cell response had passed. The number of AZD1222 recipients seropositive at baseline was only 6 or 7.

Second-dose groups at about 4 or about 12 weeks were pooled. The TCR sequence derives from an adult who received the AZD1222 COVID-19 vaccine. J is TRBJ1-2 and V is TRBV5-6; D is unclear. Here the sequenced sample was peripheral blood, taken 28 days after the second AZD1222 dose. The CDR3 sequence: CASSLARGIDGYTF. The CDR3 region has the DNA TGTGCCAGCAGCTTGGCACGGGGAATCGATGGCTACACCTTC. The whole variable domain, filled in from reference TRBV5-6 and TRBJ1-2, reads DAGVTQSPTHLIKTRGQQVTLRCSPKSGHDTVSWYQQALGQGPQFIFQYYEEEERQRGNFPDRFSGHQFPNYSSELNVNALLLGDSALYLCASSLARGIDGYTFGSGTRLTVV.